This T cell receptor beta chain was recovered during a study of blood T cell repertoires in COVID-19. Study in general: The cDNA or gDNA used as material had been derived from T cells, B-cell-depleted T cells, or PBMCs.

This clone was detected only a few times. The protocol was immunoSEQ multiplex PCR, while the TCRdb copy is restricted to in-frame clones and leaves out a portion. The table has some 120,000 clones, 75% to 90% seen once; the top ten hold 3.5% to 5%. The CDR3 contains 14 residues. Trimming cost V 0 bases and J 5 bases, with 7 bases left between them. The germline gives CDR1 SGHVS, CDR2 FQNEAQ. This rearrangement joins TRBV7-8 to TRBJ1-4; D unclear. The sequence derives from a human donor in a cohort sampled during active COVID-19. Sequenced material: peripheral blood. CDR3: CASSLAGLNEKLFF. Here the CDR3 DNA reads TGTGCCAGCAGCTTAGCGGGCCTCAATGAAAAACTGTTTTTT.